A few counts support the clone carrying this T cell receptor beta chain. Its antigen is undetermined. TCR beta cDNA libraries had unique molecular identifiers. Around 460,000 cDNA molecules came from around 1 to 10 million T cells. TCRdb used MiXCR to reprocess the PCR reads, holding one entry per CDR3 protein. The sample has roughly 730,000 distinct CDR3 sequences, 25% to 30% seen once. This sample was taken from a study of post-analysis software for immune sequencing data. Overall study findings and caveats: When patients were compared with controls, a handful of TRBV segments were more frequent, TRBV5-6, TRBV5-1 and TRBV20-1 among them.

With 6 bases removed from V and 1 base from J, the gap between germline ends came to 12 bases. The CDR3 has 14 amino acids. The TCR sequence derives from a girl aged 5-17 years with multiple sclerosis. This chain connects TRBV12-3 or TRBV12-4 to TRBJ1-1, with unresolved D. The sequenced sample consisted of blood. DNA of the CDR3: TGTGCCAGCAGCCCACGACGAACGAACACTGAAGCTTTCTTT. Protein sequence: CASSPRRTNTEAFF.